Listed below are T cell receptor beta chains from one sample, sequenced in a study. TCRdb fed the 5' RACE reads into MiXCR, producing one record per CDR3 protein. The table lists approximately 8,200 distinct CDR3 sequences, roughly two thirds of them singletons. Sequenced input: tumor-infiltrating naive CD4+ T cells sorted from the breast tumor. These TCRs come from a female donor with breast cancer. Both conserved end residues are part of each CDR3. A D gene is named only where the DNA matches it firmly. Not all rows give a size; the values are once, few, many and, for expanded clones, a class.

len	abundance	d_gene	v_gene	j_gene	CDR3nt	CDR3aa
16	once	TRBD2	TRBV2	TRBJ2-7	TGTGCCAGCAGTGAGGAAGGGGCACTTAGCGGGGAGGAGCAGTACTTC	CASSEEGALSGEEQYF
15	.	TRBD2	TRBV20-1	TRBJ2-3	TGCAGTGCTAGCGGGCGCGCGGGGGGCCCCGATACGCAGTATTTT	CSASGRAGGPDTQYF
13	.	.	TRBV10-3	TRBJ2-1	TGTGCCATCCAAGAGTCTCTTTACAATGAGCAGTTCTTC	CAIQESLYNEQFF
11	.	.	TRBV20-1	TRBJ2-7	TGCAGTGCTCCAAACAGCTACGAGCAGTACTTC	CSAPNSYEQYF
14	.	TRBD1	TRBV12-3/TRBV12-4	TRBJ2-7	TGTGCCAGCAGTAGAAGGGACAGGGGGGACGAGCAGTACTTC	CASSRRDRGDEQYF
15	.	TRBD2	TRBV4-1	TRBJ2-1	TGCGCCAGCAGCCTAATAGCGGGAGGGCTGATTGAGCAGTTCTTC	CASSLIAGGLIEQFF
15	.	.	TRBV7-2	TRBJ2-7	TGTGCCAGCAGCTTTGCAGTTACGGGGGCCGACGAGCAGTACTTC	CASSFAVTGADEQYF
13	few	.	TRBV4-1	TRBJ1-2	TGCGCCAGCAGCCAAGGCCAGGGCTATGGCTACACCTTC	CASSQGQGYGYTF
16	.	.	TRBV10-1	TRBJ2-1	TGCGCCAGCAGTGATAGTGCGAGCCCTGGTCAAAATGAGCAGTTCTTC	CASSDSASPGQNEQFF
14	.	.	TRBV7-2	TRBJ2-7	TGTGCCAGCAGCTTGTGGCGGGGAACCTACGAGCAGTACTTC	CASSLWRGTYEQYF
14	.	TRBD1	TRBV5-1	TRBJ1-2	TGCGCCAGCAGCTGGGACAGGGGGAACTATGGCTACACCTTC	CASSWDRGNYGYTF
12	.	.	TRBV20-1	TRBJ2-5	TGCAGTGCTAGTCTGATGCGAGAGACCCAGTACTTC	CSASLMRETQYF